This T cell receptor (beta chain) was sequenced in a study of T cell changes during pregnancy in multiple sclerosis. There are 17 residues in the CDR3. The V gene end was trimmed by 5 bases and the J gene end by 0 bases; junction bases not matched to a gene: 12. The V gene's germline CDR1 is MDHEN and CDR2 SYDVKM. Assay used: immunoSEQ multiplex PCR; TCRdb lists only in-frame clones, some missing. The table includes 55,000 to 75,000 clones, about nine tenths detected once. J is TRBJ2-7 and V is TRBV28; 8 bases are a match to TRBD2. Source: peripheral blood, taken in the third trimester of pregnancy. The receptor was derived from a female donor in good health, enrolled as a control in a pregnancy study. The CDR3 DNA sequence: TGTGCCAGCAGTCCCCCATCCCAGCGGGGGCACTCCTACGAGCAGTACTTC. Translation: CASSPPSQRGHSYEQYF. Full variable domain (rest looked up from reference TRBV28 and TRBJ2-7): DVKVTQSSRYLVKRTGEKVFLECVQDMDHENMFWYRQDPGLGLRLIYFSYDVKMKEKGDIPEGYSVSREKKERFSLILESASTNQTSMYLCASSPPSQRGHSYEQYFGPGTRLTVT.